This section outlines one T cell receptor (beta chain) sequence together with its context. These data belong to a study of control samples from healthy donors and cancer patients. The protocol was immunoSEQ multiplex PCR, while the TCRdb copy is restricted to in-frame clones and leaves out a portion. Counted here are about 75,000 clones, 94% occurring once; the ten biggest clones make up over 5%. This CDR3 is 14 amino acids long. Trimming removed 4 bases at V and 6 bases at J, with 13 bases between. The germline V gene has CDR1 WNHNN and CDR2 SYGVQD (reference sequence). The source material was blood. The chain joins TRBV10-1 to TRBJ2-1; D is ambiguous. The clonotype was recovered from a woman in her 40s in good health. CDR3 amino acids: CASSASNLVNEQFF. In DNA form, the CDR3 reads TGCGCCAGCAGTGCGTCGAATTTGGTCAATGAGCAGTTCTTC.